What follows is one T cell receptor beta chain and its context. Per germline, CDR1 MNHEY and CDR2 SVGAGI. The CDR3 totals 14 residues. The V gene lost 6 bases and the J gene lost 2 bases, with 11 bases spanning the gap. The data originate from a study of blood T cell repertoires in COVID-19. Study-level information: T cells, B-cell-depleted T cells, or PBMCs supplied cDNA or gDNA.

Authors' processing steps: Amplification of reference gene primers provided the estimated nucleated cell counts. The method was immunoSEQ multiplex PCR; TCRdb's version includes in-frame clones alone and lacks a portion of them. That table is the source of V, J and clone size, and D and trimming were worked out from the DNA. The table lists about 220,000 clones, 80% to 85% of them singletons. The gene calls are TRBV6-5 and TRBJ1-3; possibly TRBD1 for D (5 bases). The TCR sequence derives from a woman in her sixties with acute or convalescent COVID-19. The sequenced sample consisted of peripheral blood. The CDR3, as DNA: TGTGCCAGCAGAGGATCGGGGGCTGGAAACACCATATATTTT. Its protein product is CASRGSGAGNTIYF.